A single sample is the source of the 12 T cell receptor beta chains below, sequenced in a study of T cell repertoires in cytomegalovirus infection. These TCRs are of unknown antigen specificity. TCRdb used MiXCR to reprocess the reads, holding one entry per CDR3 protein. This table holds under 90,000 distinct CDR3 sequences, approximately 22% found once. Source material: PBMCs, sequenced either directly or after in vitro stimulation (not recorded which). The receptors come from a human donor in good health (CMV status not recorded). Some clones in this sample may be carry-over from other donors' samples.

This clonotype has at least ten counts. The chain combines TRBV29-1 with TRBJ1-1; 7 nucleotides match TRBD1. V dropped 8 bases and J dropped 5; count of bases not matched to a gene: 11. The CDR3 consists of 13 residues. Germline CDR1 and CDR2: SQVTM and ANQGSEA. CDR3 coding DNA: TGCAGCACAAAGTCCGGGACAGCTACTGAAGCTTTCTTT. Translation: CSTKSGTATEAFF.

A few counts support this clonotype. This chain connects TRBV28 to TRBJ2-7; tentative D call: TRBD1 (6 bases). Germline loops: CDR1 MDHEN, CDR2 SYDVKM. The ends were cut back, 10 bases at V and 1 base at J, with 11 bases in the middle. The CDR3 contains 12 residues. CDR3 loop: CATNDRSYEQYV. DNA for the CDR3: TGTGCCACCAACGACAGGTCCTACGAGCAGTACGTC.

This clonotype was recorded a few times. The rearrangement links TRBV24-1 to TRBJ2-1, with 9 bases aligning to TRBD2. The J segment lost 6 bases and the V segment lost 1 base, leaving 9 bases of the junction unmatched. Germline-derived CDR1 and CDR2 are KGHDR and SFDVKD. The CDR3 loop spans 17 amino acids. CDR3 in amino acids: CATSDFGGGLAGNEQFF. The CDR3 coding sequence is TGTGCCACCAGTGATTTCGGGGGGGGACTAGCTGGCAATGAGCAGTTCTTC.

CDR3 loop: CASSYDPTYNEQFF. The CDR3 nucleotides read TGTGCCAGCAGCTATGACCCGACCTACAATGAGCAGTTCTTC. The rearrangement uses TRBV7-2 and TRBJ2-1; D unresolved. The V gene lost 4 bases and the J gene lost 2 bases, with 9 bases spanning the gap. Germline CDR1 and CDR2: SGHTA and FQGNSA. The CDR3 sequence is 14 residues long.

This clonotype was picked up a small number of times. The chain uses TRBV11-1 and TRBJ2-5, with 7 bases that match TRBD1. V shed 5 bases, J shed 2 bases, and the junction held 5 bases outside the gene matches. CDR1 and CDR2 (germline): SGHAT, FQDESV (reference sequence). The CDR3 runs to 14 residues. This CDR3 is CASSHNRGQETQYF. The CDR3 DNA reads TGTGCCAGCAGCCATAACAGGGGTCAAGAGACCCAGTACTTC.

Here the CDR3 reads CASSLARTGGTDTQYF. The CDR3 nucleotides read TGCGCCAGCAGCTTGGCCCGGACAGGGGGCACAGATACGCAGTATTTT. The chain employs TRBV5-1 and TRBJ2-3, with 9 nucleotides matching TRBD1. J lost 1 base, V lost 0 bases, and 3 bases had no gene match. From germline, CDR1 is SGHRS and CDR2 YFSETQ. The CDR3 extends over 16 amino acids. Combining the CDR3 with reference TRBV5-1 and TRBJ2-3 gives the whole variable domain KAGVTQTPRYLIKTRGQQVTLSCSPISGHRSVSWYQQTPGQGLQFLFEYFSETQRNKGNFPGRFSGRQFSNSRSEMNVSTLELGDSALYLCASSLARTGGTDTQYFGPGTRLTVL.

There are a few counts of this clonotype. The chain recombines TRBV2 with TRBJ2-1, with TRBD1 as a possible D gene (6 bases). The V gene's germline CDR1 is SNHLY and CDR2 FYNNEI. This CDR3 comprises 14 residues. V was pared by 6 bases and J by 4 bases, with 13 bases between. CDR3 in amino acids: CASRGTQGYNEQFF. The CDR3 DNA reads as TGTGCCAGCAGAGGAACCCAGGGGTACAATGAGCAGTTCTTC. Full variable domain (missing parts from reference TRBV2 and TRBJ2-1): EPEVTQTPSHQVTQMGQEVILRCVPISNHLYFYWYRQILGQKVEFLVSFYNNEISEKSEIFDDQFSVERPDGSNFTLKIRSTKLEDSAMYFCASRGTQGYNEQFFGPGTRLTVL.

This clonotype was seen many times. Here the CDR3 reads CASSLERSSEGYTF. The DNA for the CDR3 is TGTGCCAGCAGCTTAGAAAGATCGTCGGAGGGCTACACCTTC. The chain links TRBV11-2 to TRBJ1-2; the D is unclear. Germline V gives CDR1 SGHAT, CDR2 FQNNGV. The CDR3 runs 14 residues. The V gene lost 0 bases and the J gene lost 8 bases, with 13 bases spanning the gap.

The J gene is TRBJ2-7, the V gene TRBV29-1, with TRBD1 matching 10 bases. Germline CDR1 and CDR2: SQVTM and ANQGSEA. V lost 3 bases, J lost 2 bases, and 7 bases stayed unmatched. This CDR3 is built from 15 residues. CDR3 protein: CSVETGTGVTYEQYF. In DNA, the CDR3 is TGCAGCGTTGAGACCGGGACAGGGGTGACCTACGAGCAGTACTTC.

This clonotype turned up a few times. V and J are TRBV29-1 and TRBJ2-7; D may be TRBD1 or TRBD2 (5 bases each). Germline V gene lookup returns CDR1 SQVTM and CDR2 ANQGSEA. CDR3 length: 11 residues. V lost 7 bases and J lost 2, with 9 bases in between. As DNA, the CDR3 is TGCAGCGCGAGGGGAGCCTACGAGCAGTACTTC. The encoded protein is CSARGAYEQYF.

This clonotype was recorded at least ten times. The rearrangement links TRBV7-2 to TRBJ1-1; D is undetermined. V lost 5 bases to trimming and J lost 1 base, with 11 bases between them. CDR1 is SGHTA, CDR2 FQGNSA, per germline. The CDR3 is made up of 14 amino acids. Written as DNA, the CDR3 is TGTGCCAGCAGCCCCGGCACAGCGAACACTGAAGCTTTCTTT. This encodes CASSPGTANTEAFF.

V usage is TRBV10-3 and J usage is TRBJ2-5; the D gene is possibly TRBD2 (6 bases). The CDR3 has 16 amino acids. V gave up 6 bases and J gave up 2 bases, with 19 bases separating them. Germline assignment: CDR1 ENHRY and CDR2 SYGVKD. The CDR3 loop reads CAISSNRGGEQETQYF. CDR3 nucleotides: TGTGCCATCAGCTCAAATAGAGGCGGGGAACAAGAGACCCAGTACTTC.